Listed below are T cell receptor beta chains from one sample, sequenced in a study of identical twins. MiXCR, applied by TCRdb to the 5' RACE reads, yields one record per CDR3 protein. The data contain roughly 690,000 distinct CDR3 sequences, 6% to 6.5% of them seen just once; the ten biggest clones take up about 1.8%. Sequences were obtained from naive T cells sorted from blood. These receptor sequences come from a man younger than 35 in good health. Both conserved end residues are part of each CDR3. D genes are given only for firm matches. Part of the rows lack a size; the others show once, few, many or a class for expanded clones.

abundance,v_gene,d_gene,len,j_gene,CDR3aa,CDR3nt
few,TRBV21-1,.,16,TRBJ2-3,CASSNLTGPNFNREYF,TGTGCCAGCAGCAACCTGACAGGCCCAAATTTTAATCGGGAGTATTTT
few,TRBV24-1,TRBD2,15,TRBJ2-7,CATSGGLAGVYEQYF,TGTGCCACCAGTGGGGGACTAGCGGGGGTCTACGAGCAGTACTTC
many,TRBV5-1,TRBD2,15,TRBJ2-1,CASSLTSGSGNEQFF,TGCGCCAGCAGCTTGACTAGCGGTAGCGGCAATGAGCAGTTCTTC
many,TRBV28,.,13,TRBJ2-1,CASSRGRINEQFF,TGTGCCAGCAGCAGGGGACGGATCAATGAGCAGTTCTTC
many,TRBV18,TRBD1,11,TRBJ2-7,CASSATGTAYF,TGTGCCAGCTCGGCGACCGGGACAGCTTACTTC
many,TRBV29-1,.,14,TRBJ2-5,CSVEVTGNQETQYF,TGCAGCGTTGAAGTTACAGGGAACCAAGAGACCCAGTACTTC
many,TRBV24-1,.,15,TRBJ2-5,CATSDWGPGGETQYF,TGTGCCACCAGTGATTGGGGACCCGGCGGGGAGACCCAGTACTTC
few,TRBV12-3/TRBV12-4,.,13,TRBJ2-1,CASSFARINEQFF,TGTGCCAGCAGTTTTGCCAGGATCAATGAGCAGTTCTTC
many,TRBV5-4,TRBD2,15,TRBJ2-5,CASSLDLAGAETQYF,TGTGCCAGCAGCTTGGATTTAGCGGGAGCAGAGACCCAGTACTTC
few,TRBV20-1,.,13,TRBJ2-1,CSARAPTYNEQFF,TGCAGTGCTAGAGCCCCCACATACAATGAGCAGTTCTTC
many,TRBV20-1,.,13,TRBJ2-7,CSASSAGAQEQYF,TGCAGTGCTAGTTCCGCGGGCGCGCAAGAGCAGTACTTC
many,TRBV7-2,.,16,TRBJ2-1,CASSPHRGGVSNEQFF,TGTGCCAGCAGCCCTCACCGGGGCGGAGTATCAAATGAGCAGTTCTTC
many,TRBV9,TRBD2,18,TRBJ2-1,CASSARSRTSARYNEQFF,TGTGCCAGCAGCGCCCGAAGCCGTACTAGCGCAAGGTACAATGAGCAGTTCTTC
many,TRBV5-1,TRBD1,15,TRBJ2-1,CASGRDRGPYNEQFF,TGCGCCAGCGGCCGGGACAGGGGACCATACAATGAGCAGTTCTTC
many,TRBV12-3/TRBV12-4,.,15,TRBJ2-3,CASSPPSRSTDTQYF,TGTGCCAGCAGTCCTCCTAGCCGAAGCACAGATACGCAGTATTTT
.,TRBV15,TRBD1,16,TRBJ2-5,CATSPRTGSIQETQYF,TGTGCCACCAGCCCAAGGACAGGGAGCATCCAAGAGACCCAGTACTTC
many,TRBV9,TRBD1,14,TRBJ2-1,CASSGRDRLNEQFF,TGTGCCAGCAGCGGACGGGACAGACTCAATGAGCAGTTCTTC
many,TRBV12-3/TRBV12-4,TRBD2,20,TRBJ2-1,CASSLQELGLVGGGGNEQFF,TGTGCCAGCAGTTTACAAGAACTGGGACTAGTTGGTGGTGGGGGCAATGAGCAGTTCTTC
many,TRBV29-1,.,13,TRBJ2-1,CSVVSLADNEQFF,TGCAGCGTTGTCTCCTTAGCGGACAATGAGCAGTTCTTC
many,TRBV9,.,15,TRBJ2-5,CASSIQDGPGETQYF,TGTGCCAGCAGCATACAGGACGGACCTGGAGAGACCCAGTACTTC
many,TRBV16,.,15,TRBJ2-7,CASSQGQGPSYEQYF,TGTGCCAGCAGCCAGGGTCAAGGGCCATCCTACGAGCAGTACTTC
.,TRBV19,TRBD2,15,TRBJ2-3,CASSIGTSGTDTQYF,TGTGCCAGTAGTATAGGGACTAGCGGCACAGATACGCAGTATTTT
many,TRBV12-3/TRBV12-4,.,15,TRBJ2-5,CASSKGNLYQETQYF,TGTGCCAGCAGTAAGGGGAATTTGTACCAAGAGACCCAGTACTTC
many,TRBV6-5,.,13,TRBJ1-2,CASSYKAENGYTF,TGTGCCAGCAGTTACAAGGCAGAGAATGGCTACACCTTC
.,TRBV29-1,TRBD1,15,TRBJ1-1,CSVDGQGARNTEAFF,TGCAGCGTAGACGGACAGGGGGCGCGGAACACTGAAGCTTTCTTT
.,TRBV2,TRBD2,18,TRBJ2-1,CASSEAGLAGVGRNEQFF,TGTGCCAGCAGTGAAGCGGGGCTAGCGGGAGTTGGGAGGAATGAGCAGTTCTTC
many,TRBV6-1,.,14,TRBJ2-5,CASSRQGFGETQYF,TGTGCCAGCAGCCGCCAGGGGTTCGGTGAGACCCAGTACTTC
many,TRBV20-1,.,11,TRBJ2-5,CSARGRETQYF,TGCAGTGCTAGGGGGAGGGAGACCCAGTACTTC
many,TRBV29-1,.,13,TRBJ1-2,CSVWKGANYGYTF,TGCAGCGTTTGGAAGGGGGCTAACTATGGCTACACCTTC
many,TRBV20-1,.,14,TRBJ1-5,CSARVGIKNQPQHF,TGCAGTGCTAGAGTGGGCATAAAGAATCAGCCCCAGCATTTT
many,TRBV6-5,.,13,TRBJ1-6,CASSWTENSPLHF,TGTGCCAGCAGTTGGACAGAGAATTCACCCCTCCACTTT
.,TRBV18,TRBD2,16,TRBJ2-3,CASSPVKAGGTDTQYF,TGTGCCAGCTCACCGGTAAAAGCGGGAGGGACAGATACGCAGTATTTT
few,TRBV4-1,TRBD1,15,TRBJ2-3,CASSLQGAPTDTQYF,TGCGCCAGCAGCTTACAGGGGGCTCCCACAGATACGCAGTATTTT
.,TRBV20-1,TRBD1,15,TRBJ1-1,CSARGQGATNTEAFF,TGCAGTGCTAGGGGACAGGGGGCGACGAACACTGAAGCTTTCTTT
many,TRBV29-1,.,12,TRBJ2-7,CSVVAETHEQYF,TGCAGCGTTGTGGCGGAAACCCACGAGCAGTACTTC
many,TRBV3-1,TRBD1,14,TRBJ2-1,CASSLVDRANEQFF,TGTGCCAGCAGCCTAGTGGACAGGGCTAATGAGCAGTTCTTC
few,TRBV3-1,TRBD1,13,TRBJ1-5,CASSQQGAAPQHF,TGTGCCAGCAGCCAACAGGGGGCCGCGCCCCAGCATTTT
many,TRBV7-9,.,15,TRBJ2-2,CASTYQALNTGELFF,TGTGCCAGCACCTACCAAGCACTGAACACCGGGGAGCTGTTTTTT
.,TRBV20-1,.,13,TRBJ2-1,CSARTGSVNEQFF,TGCAGTGCTAGAACTGGGTCCGTCAATGAGCAGTTCTTC
many,TRBV29-1,TRBD2,15,TRBJ2-1,CSGSGGTSGYNEQFF,TGCAGCGGTTCGGGGGGGACTAGCGGGTACAATGAGCAGTTCTTC
.,TRBV11-2,.,14,TRBJ2-2,CASSLATKTGELFF,TGTGCCAGCAGCTTAGCGACAAAAACCGGGGAGCTGTTTTTT
many,TRBV24-1,.,18,TRBJ2-6,CATSSTLDGLSGANVLTF,TGTGCCACCAGCTCCACTTTGGACGGACTCTCTGGGGCCAACGTCCTGACTTTC
.,TRBV29-1,TRBD2,15,TRBJ2-7,CSVGLAGEEKYEQYF,TGCAGCGTTGGACTAGCGGGAGAGGAAAAATACGAGCAGTACTTC
few,TRBV14,.,14,TRBJ2-1,CASSQDGRYNEQFF,TGTGCCAGCAGCCAAGATGGCAGATACAATGAGCAGTTCTTC
.,TRBV6-2/TRBV6-3,TRBD1,14,TRBJ2-1,CASTRTGLGNEQFF,TGTGCCAGCACCCGGACAGGGTTGGGTAATGAGCAGTTCTTC
few,TRBV27,TRBD1,13,TRBJ2-3,CASGYRGPDTQYF,TGTGCCAGCGGTTACAGGGGGCCAGATACGCAGTATTTT
few,TRBV14,.,12,TRBJ2-1,CASSQVYGEQFF,TGTGCCAGCAGCCAAGTATATGGTGAGCAGTTCTTC
few,TRBV20-1,TRBD2,16,TRBJ2-7,CSARGLAGEVSYEQYF,TGCAGTGCTAGGGGACTAGCGGGAGAAGTTTCCTACGAGCAGTACTTC
.,TRBV19,.,13,TRBJ2-1,CASSIKAHNEQFF,TGTGCCAGTAGTATAAAGGCCCACAATGAGCAGTTCTTC
.,TRBV30,.,12,TRBJ2-1,CAGAESPNEQFF,TGTGCCGGAGCGGAGTCCCCAAATGAGCAGTTCTTC
many,TRBV7-9,.,10,TRBJ2-7,CASSFTEQYF,TGTGCCAGCAGCTTTACCGAGCAGTACTTC